This TCR beta chain was captured in a study of CD4 and CD8 cells across lung adenocarcinoma regions listed by TCRdb under 2018. As for the study more broadly: The study compared tumor centers with tumor margins to examine intratumor heterogeneity of the T cell receptor repertoire.

Notes on this clonotype: Its binding antigen is unknown. No much larger clone is present one base from it, and per-base qualities are unavailable.

The donors were patients who had localized lung adenocarcinoma, which is a subtype of non-small cell lung cancer. The samples were taken from the margins of localized lung adenocarcinomas. For TCR repertoire analysis, CD8+ T cells from tumor tissue were profiled apart from CD4+ T cells. Libraries were made using PCR. The data were produced on a HiSeq X Ten. The raw public reads went through TCRdb reprocessing: fastp at Q25, MiXCR clone calling, in-frame beta chains kept. Each record represents a unique CDR3 protein, reported with the most common genes and DNA among its rows. The sample table records more than 9,000 distinct CDR3 sequences; 40% to 50% of these occur just once. Approximately 24% of the sample rests with the top ten. Sequences SGHDN (CDR1) and FVKESK (CDR2) are obtained from the germline V gene. Its CDR3 holds 15 amino acids, cysteine through phenylalanine. Just the 45-base CDR3 DNA is kept, in frame starting at base 1. At the junction V is shortened by 0 bases and J by 6 bases, with 12 bases in between.

The sequence derives from a female donor with lung adenocarcinoma. The CD4 and CD8 labels of this study may be unreliable. Sequencing used CD8+ T cells from the margin of a lung tumor. The cell subset or site label, read with the paper, signifies: tumor margin region. The chain couples TRBV14 to TRBJ2-1; D gene: possibly TRBD1, on 6 matching bases. The nucleotides are TGTGCCAGCAGCCAAGATTGGGCCAGGGGCAATGAGCAGTTCTTC. This encodes CASSQDWARGNEQFF.